Shown below are 8 T cell receptor beta chains from a single sample sequenced in a study of monozygotic twins with inflammatory bowel disease. TCRdb derives one entry per CDR3 protein from the 5' RACE reads, leaving out DNA. The clone table shows 170,000 or so distinct CDR3 sequences, with the ten largest holding about 8%. Sequencing used blood. The receptors come from a human donor with ulcerative colitis or Crohn's disease, or a healthy co-twin of an affected twin (not recorded which).

The rearrangement uses TRBV7-6 and TRBJ2-1; the D gene TCRdb calls, TRBD2, cannot be checked with no DNA. Per germline, CDR1 SGHVS and CDR2 FNYEAQ. The CDR3 consists of 17 residues. The CDR3: CASSGGGRGPPYNEQFF.

The chain couples TRBV7-6 to TRBJ2-7. CDR3 size: 13 residues. Germline loops: CDR1 SGHVS, CDR2 FNYEAQ. The CDR3 region is CASSLYGAYEQYF.

The chain couples TRBV27 to TRBJ1-6; there is no DNA to check the TCRdb D call of TRBD1. This CDR3 spans 16 amino acids. In germline, CDR1 is MNHEY, CDR2 SMNVEV (reference sequence). CDR3 sequence: CASQGANSIYNSPLHF.

The rearrangement links TRBV5-1 to TRBJ2-2. Germline values: CDR1 SGHRS, CDR2 YFSETQ. This CDR3 is 16 amino acids long. The CDR3 region is CASSLAYRLFTGELFF.

This chain links TRBV10-1 with TRBJ1-2. The CDR3 is 13 residues long. Germline V gene data show CDR1 as WNHNN and CDR2 as SYGVQD (reference sequence). This CDR3 reads CASSPAQSYGYTF.

The V and J genes are TRBV5-1 and TRBJ1-5; TCRdb calls TRBD1, which cannot be checked without DNA. Germline CDR1 reads SGHRS; CDR2 reads YFSETQ. The CDR3 length is 14 residues. The CDR3 reads CASSTTGDNQPQHF.

The chain recombines TRBV30 with TRBJ1-2; as DNA is missing, the TRBD1 call by TCRdb cannot be tested. Germline assignment: CDR1 GTSNPN and CDR2 SVGIG (reference sequence). The CDR3 is 15 residues long. CDR3 amino acids: CAWIRGPQSNYGYTF.

The chain links TRBV7-2 to TRBJ2-7; TCRdb's D call of TRBD1 is untestable without DNA. Per the germline V gene, CDR1 is SGHTA and CDR2 is FQGNSA. The length of the CDR3 is 13 residues. CDR3 residues: CASSGTGPYEQYF. Based on the CDR3 plus reference TRBV7-2 and TRBJ2-7, the full variable domain is GAGVSQSPSNKVTEKGKDVELRCDPISGHTALYWYRQSLGQGLEFLIYFQGNSAPDKSGLPSDRFSAERTGGSVSTLTIQRTQQEDSAVYLCASSGTGPYEQYFGPGTRLTVT.